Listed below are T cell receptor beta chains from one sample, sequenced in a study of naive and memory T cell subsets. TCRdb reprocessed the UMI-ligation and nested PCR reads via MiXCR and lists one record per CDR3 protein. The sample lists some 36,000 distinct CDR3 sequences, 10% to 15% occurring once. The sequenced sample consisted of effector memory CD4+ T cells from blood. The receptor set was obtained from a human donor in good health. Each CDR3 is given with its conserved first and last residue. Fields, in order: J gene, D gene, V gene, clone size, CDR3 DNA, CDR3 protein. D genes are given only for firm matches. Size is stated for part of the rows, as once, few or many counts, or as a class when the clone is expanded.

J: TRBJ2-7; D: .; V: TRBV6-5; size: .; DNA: TGTGCCACGCAAAGACAGCTGTCCTCCTACGAGCAGTACTTC; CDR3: CATQRQLSSYEQYF
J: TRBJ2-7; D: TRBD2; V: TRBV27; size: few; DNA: TGTGCCAGCAGTTCGCCCCAGCGGGAGGGCCGAAACGAGCAGTACTTC; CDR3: CASSSPQREGRNEQYF
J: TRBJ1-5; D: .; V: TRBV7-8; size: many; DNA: TGTGCCAGCAGCTTAGCTTGGGGGGCCGATCAGCCCCAGCATTTT; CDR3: CASSLAWGADQPQHF
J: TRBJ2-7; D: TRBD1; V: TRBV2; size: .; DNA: TGTGCCAGCTTAGGGGGGCCGGGACAGGGGGCCTCCTACGAGCAGTACTTC; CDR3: CASLGGPGQGASYEQYF
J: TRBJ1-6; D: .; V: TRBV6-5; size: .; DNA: TGTGCCAGCAGTCGCGGGTGGGAGGGTAATTCACCCCTCCACTTT; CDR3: CASSRGWEGNSPLHF
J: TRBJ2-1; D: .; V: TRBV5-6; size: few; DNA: TGTGCCAGCAGCGGCGGGACTTACAATGAGCAGTTCTTC; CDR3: CASSGGTYNEQFF
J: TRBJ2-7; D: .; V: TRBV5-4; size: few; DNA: TGTGCCAGCAGCCCGTACTCGACAGCTTCCTACGAGCAGTACTTC; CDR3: CASSPYSTASYEQYF
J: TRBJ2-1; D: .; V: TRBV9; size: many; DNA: TGTGCCAGCAGCGTAGGGACGGGAGTGAATGAGCAGTTCTTC; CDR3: CASSVGTGVNEQFF
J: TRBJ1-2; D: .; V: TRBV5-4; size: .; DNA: TGTGCCAGCAGCTTCCAGGGTCTTCCGGGTGGCTACACCTTC; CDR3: CASSFQGLPGGYTF
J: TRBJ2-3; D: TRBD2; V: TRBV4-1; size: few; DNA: TGCGCCAGCAGCCGGACACTAGCGGGAGCAGATACGCAGTATTTT; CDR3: CASSRTLAGADTQYF
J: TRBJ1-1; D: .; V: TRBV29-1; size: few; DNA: TGCAGCGTTGCCGCCCGCCTAGAGCGAGCTTTCTTT; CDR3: CSVAARLERAFF
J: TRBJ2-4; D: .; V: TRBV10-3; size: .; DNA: TGTGCCATCAGTGAGTCGAGGGGGCGGGATGGAAACATTCAGTACTTC; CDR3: CAISESRGRDGNIQYF
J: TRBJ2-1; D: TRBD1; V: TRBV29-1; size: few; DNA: TGCAGCGCCAGGGACAGAGGCTCCTACAATGAGCAGTTCTTC; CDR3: CSARDRGSYNEQFF
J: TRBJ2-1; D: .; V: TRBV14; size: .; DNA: TGTGCCAGCAGCCCTATTTCGGGGGGCCTGTACAATGAGCAGTTCTTC; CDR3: CASSPISGGLYNEQFF
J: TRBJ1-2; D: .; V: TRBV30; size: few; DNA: TGTGCCTGGAAAGTACTCGGGGGATTGGTCGGCTATGGCTACACCTTC; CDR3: CAWKVLGGLVGYGYTF
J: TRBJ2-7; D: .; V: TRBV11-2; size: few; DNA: TGTGCCAGCAGCCTAGGGGGGCAGGGACTTCCCTACGAGCAGTACTTC; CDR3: CASSLGGQGLPYEQYF
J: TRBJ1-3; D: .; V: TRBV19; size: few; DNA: TGTGCCAGTAGTCACCGGACAAGTGGAAACACCATATATTTT; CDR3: CASSHRTSGNTIYF
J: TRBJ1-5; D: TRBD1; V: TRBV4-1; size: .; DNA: TGCGCCAGCAGCCAGGCCGGGACAGGGAGTCAGCCCCAGCATTTT; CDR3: CASSQAGTGSQPQHF
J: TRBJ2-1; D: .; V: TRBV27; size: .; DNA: TGTGCCAGCAGTTTACCTCAGGGGAATAGCTACAATGAGCAGTTCTTC; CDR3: CASSLPQGNSYNEQFF
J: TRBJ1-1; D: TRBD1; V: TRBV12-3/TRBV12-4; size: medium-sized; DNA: TGTGCCAGCAGCCGGACAGGAAAAGTTGGCACTGAAGCTTTCTTT; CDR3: CASSRTGKVGTEAFF
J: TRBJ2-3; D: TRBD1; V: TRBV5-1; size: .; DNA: TGCGCCAGCAGCTACGGACAGGGGGGGGATACGCAGTATTTT; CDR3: CASSYGQGGDTQYF
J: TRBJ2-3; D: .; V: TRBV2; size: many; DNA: TGTGCCAGCAGTCCCCTGGGACTTCGCCAAGATACGCAGTATTTT; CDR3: CASSPLGLRQDTQYF
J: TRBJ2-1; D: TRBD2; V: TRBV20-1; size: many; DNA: TGCAGTGCTAGAGACTCCGGGACTAGCGGGAGGGTAACCTACAATGAGCAGTTCTTC; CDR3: CSARDSGTSGRVTYNEQFF
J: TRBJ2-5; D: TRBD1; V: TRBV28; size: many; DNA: TGTGCCAGCCTCCGACAGGGACAAGAGACCCAGTACTTC; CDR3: CASLRQGQETQYF
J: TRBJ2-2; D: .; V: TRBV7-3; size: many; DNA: TGTGCCAGCAGCTTATCCGGGGAGCTGTTTTTT; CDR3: CASSLSGELFF
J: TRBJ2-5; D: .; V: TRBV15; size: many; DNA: TGTGCCACCAGCAGAGACCCCGAAGGTGGGATGGAATCGGAGACCCAGTACTTC; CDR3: CATSRDPEGGMESETQYF
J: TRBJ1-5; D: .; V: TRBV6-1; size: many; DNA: TGTGCCAGCACAATGGACGTCGGCCACCCGCATTTT; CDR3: CASTMDVGHPHF
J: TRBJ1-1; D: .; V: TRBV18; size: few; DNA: TGTGCCAGCTCACCGCGCCGAGATCAGAACACTGAAGCTTTCTTT; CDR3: CASSPRRDQNTEAFF
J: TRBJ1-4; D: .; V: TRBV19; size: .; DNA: TGTGCCAGTAGTACCCCCCCAACAGCTGCAACTAATGAAAAACTGTTTTTT; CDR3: CASSTPPTAATNEKLFF
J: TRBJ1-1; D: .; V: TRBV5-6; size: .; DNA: TGTGCCACCCTCCGAGGGGGACTGAACACTGAAGCTTTCTTT; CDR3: CATLRGGLNTEAFF
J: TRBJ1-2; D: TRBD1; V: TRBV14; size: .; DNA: TGTGCCAGCAGCCAAGTGTGGGGACAGGGAGAGTTTGACTATGGCTACACCTTC; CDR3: CASSQVWGQGEFDYGYTF
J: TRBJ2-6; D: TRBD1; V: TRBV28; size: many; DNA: TGTGCCAGCAGTTTATCCGGGACAGGGTCTGGGGCCAACGTCCTGACTTTC; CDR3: CASSLSGTGSGANVLTF
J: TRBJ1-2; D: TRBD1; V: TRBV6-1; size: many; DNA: TGTGCCAGCAGTCAACCACAGGGGCTGCTCTATGGCTACACCTTC; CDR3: CASSQPQGLLYGYTF
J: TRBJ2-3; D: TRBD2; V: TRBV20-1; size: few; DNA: TGCAGTGCGGAGGGAGCATCTCCATGGCTAGCGGCAAGCACAGATACGCAGTATTTT; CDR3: CSAEGASPWLAASTDTQYF
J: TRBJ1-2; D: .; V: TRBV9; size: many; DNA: TGTGCCAGCAGTGAGGGGTACACTAACTATGGCTACACCTTC; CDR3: CASSEGYTNYGYTF
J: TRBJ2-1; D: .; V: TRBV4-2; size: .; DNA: TGTGCCAGCAGCCAAGCTAGTAATGAGCAGTTCTTC; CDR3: CASSQASNEQFF
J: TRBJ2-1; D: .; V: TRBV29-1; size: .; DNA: TGCAGCGTTGTAGTCGGATACTACAATGAGCAGTTCTTC; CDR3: CSVVVGYYNEQFF
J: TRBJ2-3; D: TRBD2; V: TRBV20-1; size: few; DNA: TGCAGTGCTAGAGGGTTGACTAGCGGGTTGGTTGTTACAGATACGCAGTATTTT; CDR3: CSARGLTSGLVVTDTQYF
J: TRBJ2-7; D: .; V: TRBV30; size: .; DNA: TGTGCCTGGATGGCGACCTACGAGCAGTACTTC; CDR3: CAWMATYEQYF
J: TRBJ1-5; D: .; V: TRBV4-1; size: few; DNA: TGCGCCAGCAGCCAAGAATTTGGGGGGCCCCAGCATTTT; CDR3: CASSQEFGGPQHF
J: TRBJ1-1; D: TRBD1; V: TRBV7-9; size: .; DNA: TGTGCCAGCAGCCCCCAGGGGGCGCGTGAAGCTTTCTTT; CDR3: CASSPQGAREAFF
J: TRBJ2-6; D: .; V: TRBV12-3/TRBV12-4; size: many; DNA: TGTGCCAGCAGTGAGACAGGCGCTGGGGCCAACGTCCTGACTTTC; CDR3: CASSETGAGANVLTF
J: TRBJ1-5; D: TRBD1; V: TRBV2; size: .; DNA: TGTGCCAGCAGTGCCTCAGGGGGCTCTCGGCAGCCCCAGCATTTT; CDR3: CASSASGGSRQPQHF